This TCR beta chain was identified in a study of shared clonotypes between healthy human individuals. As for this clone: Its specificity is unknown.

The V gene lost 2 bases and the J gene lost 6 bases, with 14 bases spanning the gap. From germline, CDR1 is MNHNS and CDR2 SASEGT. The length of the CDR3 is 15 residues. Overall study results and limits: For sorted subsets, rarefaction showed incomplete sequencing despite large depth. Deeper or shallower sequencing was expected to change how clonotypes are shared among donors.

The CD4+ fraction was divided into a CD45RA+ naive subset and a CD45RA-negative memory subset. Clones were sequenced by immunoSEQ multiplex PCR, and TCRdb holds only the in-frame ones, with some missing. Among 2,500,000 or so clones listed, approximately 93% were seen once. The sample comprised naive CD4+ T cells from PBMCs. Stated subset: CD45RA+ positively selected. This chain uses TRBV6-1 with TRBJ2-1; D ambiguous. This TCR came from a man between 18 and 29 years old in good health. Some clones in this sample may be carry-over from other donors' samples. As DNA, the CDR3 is TGTGCCAGCAGTGAATCGACCTTGCTAGGCAATGAGCAGTTCTTC. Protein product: CASSESTLLGNEQFF.